One T cell receptor (beta chain) is described in this entry. The CDR3 regions of TCR beta were amplified from RNA transcripts. HTBI primers were the set used in a first-round RT-PCR of the TCR CDR3. Using its own MiXCR run on the multiplex PCR reads, TCRdb lists one record per CDR3 protein. The sample shows about 340,000 distinct CDR3 sequences, around a sixth of them seen only once. The CDR3 contains 12 residues. Germline assignment: CDR1 MNHNS and CDR2 SASEGT. The data were taken from a study of T cells in Graves' hyperthyroidism and ophthalmopathy. The receptor was derived from a woman between 50 and 59 years old with Graves' hyperthyroidism. The V call is TRBV6-1, the J call TRBJ1-2; possible D gene TRBD1, 5 bases. The sample comprised blood. CDR3 amino acids: CVGGGGPYGYTF. The CDR3 DNA reads TGTGTGGGGGGGGGAGGACCGTATGGCTACACCTTC.